This T cell receptor (beta chain) was sequenced in a study of blood T cells in healthy people across ages. Total RNA was extracted at no less than 5 micrograms per sample. Germline values: CDR1 SGHTA, CDR2 FQGNSA. V was clipped by 5 bases and J by 19 bases, with 18 bases between them. This CDR3 is built from 12 residues. Primed by a sample-barcoded 5' primer and a J-beta primer mix, a second PCR proceeded for about 6 to 12 cycles. One entry per CDR3 protein, called by TCRdb with MiXCR from the 5' RACE reads. This table has hundreds of thousands of distinct CDR3 sequences, about 24% appearing once. This clonotype came up many times. These same data were also listed under a study on T cells of mothers and their children.

The J gene is TRBJ1-6, the V gene TRBV7-2; D ambiguous. This TCR was recovered from a boy younger than 18 in good health. The sequencing sample was made of blood. The CDR3 loop is CASSQAPGDAHF. CDR3 coding DNA: TGTGCCAGCAGCCAAGCACCGGGTGATGCTCACTTT. Looking up the rest from reference TRBV7-2 and TRBJ1-6 gives the full variable domain: GAGVSQSPSNKVTEKGKDVELRCDPISGHTALYWYRQSLGQGLEFLIYFQGNSAPDKSGLPSDRFSAERTGGSVSTLTIQRTQQEDSAVYLCASSQAPGDAHFGNGTRLTVT.